This T cell receptor beta chain was sequenced in a study of T cells in Graves' hyperthyroidism and ophthalmopathy. The wider study: It was at initial diagnosis, before any treatment, that peripheral blood was collected. Study-wide findings and caveats: From stable hyperthyroidism, ophthalmopathy was separated by a 13 V-J model.

Germline CDR1 is SGHRS and CDR2 is YFSETQ. The CDR3 has 11 residues. The PBMCs had their origin in more than 9.5 ml of fresh peripheral blood. The investigators amplified TCR beta CDR3 regions from RNA transcripts. Carried out on the TCR CDR3, a first-round RT-PCR used the HTBI primer set. Using its own MiXCR run on the multiplex PCR reads, TCRdb lists one record per CDR3 protein. The data show some 420,000 distinct CDR3 sequences, around 13% seen once. This clonotype was counted at least ten times. What it binds is not known. One junction end does not reproduce the germline sequence, and a read error may be involved.

This clonotype originated in a woman aged 18 to 35 with Graves' hyperthyroidism. The gene calls are TRBV5-1 and TRBJ2-7; no definite D call. Specimen: blood. The CDR3 sequence is CASSQDYEQYF. DNA for the CDR3: TGTGCCAGCAGCCAAGACTACGAGCAGTACTTC.